The rows below give T cell receptor beta chains drawn from one sample of a study of blood T cell repertoires in COVID-19. TCRdb's copy holds only in-frame clones and misses some; the assay was immunoSEQ multiplex PCR. The sample has about 98,000 clones, roughly 82% seen once. Sequencing input: peripheral blood. The source of these receptors is a man in his sixties or seventies with active or convalescent COVID-19. CDR3s include the opening cysteine and the closing phenylalanine or tryptophan. The D gene is left open where the match is weak. Rows give clone size only sometimes, using once, few, many, or a class for an expanded clone.

TRBJ1-3 | NA | 15 | TRBV5-1 | NA | TGCGCCAGCAGCTTATCAGGGAGGGCTGGAAACACCATATATTTT | CASSLSGRAGNTIYF
TRBJ2-2 | NA | 13 | TRBV29-1 | NA | TGCAGCGTTGAAGATAGGACAGCCGGGGAGCTGTTTTTT | CSVEDRTAGELFF
TRBJ1-5 | NA | 13 | TRBV7-9 | NA | TGTGCCAGCAGCTTAGCGCAGGATCAGCCCCAGCATTTT | CASSLAQDQPQHF
TRBJ1-3 | TRBD1 | 13 | TRBV28 | NA | TGTGCCAGCCGCCAGGGGGCCGGAAACACCATATATTTT | CASRQGAGNTIYF
TRBJ2-2 | TRBD2 | 16 | TRBV5-1 | NA | TGCGCCAGCAGCTGGGGGAGCGGGGCGGACACCGGGGAGCTGTTTTTT | CASSWGSGADTGELFF
TRBJ1-5 | NA | 15 | TRBV18 | once | TGTGCCAGCTCAAAACAGAAGAATAGCAATCAGCCCCAGCATTTT | CASSKQKNSNQPQHF
TRBJ1-1 | TRBD1 | 15 | TRBV6-4 | NA | TGTGCCAGCAGTGACTCGGCCAGGGGGCACACTGAAGCTTTCTTT | CASSDSARGHTEAFF
TRBJ2-3 | TRBD2 | 16 | TRBV11-3 | NA | TGTGCCAGCAGCGCCTTAGCGGGGGGGCTGACAGATACGCAGTATTTT | CASSALAGGLTDTQYF
TRBJ2-7 | NA | 13 | TRBV29-1 | NA | TGCAGCGTTGCGGGGGGCGCGTCCTACGAGCAGTACTTC | CSVAGGASYEQYF
TRBJ2-3 | NA | 15 | TRBV21-1 | NA | TGTGCCAGCAGCAAAAGACTGAGCCAGGGTGATACGCAGTATTTT | CASSKRLSQGDTQYF
TRBJ2-3 | TRBD2 | 14 | TRBV29-1 | few | TGCAGCGTTTGGAGCGGGGGGGCCGTAGATACGCAGTATTTT | CSVWSGGAVDTQYF
TRBJ2-7 | NA | 13 | TRBV2 | NA | TGTGCCAGCAGCCCGACTAGTGGCTACGAGCAGTACTTC | CASSPTSGYEQYF
TRBJ1-4 | NA | 16 | TRBV9 | NA | TGTGCCAGCAGCGTAGATCGGGGAGAGGGATCTGAAAAACTGTTTTTT | CASSVDRGEGSEKLFF
TRBJ2-1 | TRBD2 | 14 | TRBV2 | NA | TGTGCCAGCAGTTTGACTAGCTCGGGCAATGAGCAGTTCTTC | CASSLTSSGNEQFF
TRBJ2-3 | NA | 15 | TRBV7-2 | once | TGTGCCAGCGCCTTAGCGATAACTAGCACAGATACGCAGTATTTT | CASALAITSTDTQYF
TRBJ1-1 | NA | 15 | TRBV4-1 | few | TGCGCCAGCAGCCAAGAGTCCACAGGGAATCTCCAAGCTTTCTTT | CASSQESTGNLQAFF
TRBJ1-6 | TRBD1 | 14 | TRBV7-9 | NA | TGTGCCAGCAGCCTGGGACAGGGAGGTTCACCCCTCCACTTT | CASSLGQGGSPLHF
TRBJ2-5 | NA | 14 | TRBV7-2 | once | TGTGCCAGCAGCCGGTGGAGGGACCAAGAGACCCAGTACTTC | CASSRWRDQETQYF
TRBJ1-3 | NA | 19 | TRBV7-2 | NA | TGTGCCAGCAGCTTAAGTTCTGTTGGGGGCCTGAGCTCTGGAAACACCATATATTTT | CASSLSSVGGLSSGNTIYF
TRBJ1-2 | TRBD1 | 15 | TRBV2 | NA | TGTGCCAGCAGTCTCGACAGGGTCGGTAACTATGGCTACACCTTC | CASSLDRVGNYGYTF
TRBJ2-7 | NA | 14 | TRBV9 | NA | TGTGCCAGCAGCCCTAGTACGAGTTCCTACGAGCAGTACTTC | CASSPSTSSYEQYF
TRBJ1-6 | NA | 16 | TRBV27 | NA | TGTGCCAGCAGTTTATCCCCAACAGGGCATGGCTCACCCCTCCACTTT | CASSLSPTGHGSPLHF
TRBJ2-7 | NA | 12 | TRBV12-3/TRBV12-4 | NA | TGTGCCAGCAGTTCGGGATCCGGCGAGCAGTACTTC | CASSSGSGEQYF
TRBJ1-1 | NA | 12 | TRBV12-3/TRBV12-4 | NA | TGTGCCAGCAGTCGGTTGAACACTGAAGCTTTCTTT | CASSRLNTEAFF
TRBJ1-2 | NA | 12 | TRBV3-1/TRBV3-2 | NA | TGTGCCAGCAGCCAAGTAGACTATGGCTACACCTTC | CASSQVDYGYTF
TRBJ1-2 | NA | 16 | TRBV5-4 | once | TGTGCCAGCAGCGGAGAGGGAGCCGGTCAAATTTATGGCTACACCTTC | CASSGEGAGQIYGYTF
TRBJ2-7 | TRBD2 | 15 | TRBV11-1 | NA | TGTGCCAGCAGGTATACTAGCGGGGGCACCTACGAGCAGTACTTC | CASRYTSGGTYEQYF
TRBJ1-2 | TRBD1 | 15 | TRBV27 | NA | TGTGCCAGCAGTTTACGAGGGGGCCAATTCTATGGCTACACCTTC | CASSLRGGQFYGYTF
TRBJ1-1 | TRBD1 | 15 | TRBV6-1 | NA | TGTGCCACCCTCTCTCGAGGACAGGGTATCACTGAAGCTTTCTTT | CATLSRGQGITEAFF
TRBJ2-5 | NA | 15 | TRBV5-8 | NA | TGTGCCAGCAGCTTGATCGCGGGAACATGGGAGACCCAGTACTTC | CASSLIAGTWETQYF
TRBJ1-4 | NA | 16 | TRBV21-1 | NA | TGTGCCAGCAGCCCGAATCTGAGTTTAACTAATGAAAAACTGTTTTTT | CASSPNLSLTNEKLFF
TRBJ2-7 | NA | 14 | TRBV6-5 | NA | TGTGCCAGCAAAGGGAGCCTGAGCTCCTACGAGCAGTACTTC | CASKGSLSSYEQYF
TRBJ1-6 | NA | 14 | TRBV2 | once | TGTGCCAGCAGCGCGACAACCTATAATTCACCCCTCCACTTT | CASSATTYNSPLHF
TRBJ2-5 | NA | 14 | TRBV2 | NA | TGTGCCAGCGAGACCCAGGGCCTGCAAGAGACCCAGTACTTC | CASETQGLQETQYF
TRBJ1-1 | TRBD1 | 16 | TRBV5-1 | NA | TGCGCCAGCAGCTTGGGACAGGGGAGGGCTTACACTGAAGCTTTCTTT | CASSLGQGRAYTEAFF
TRBJ1-3 | NA | 17 | TRBV5-6 | NA | TGTGCCAGCAGCTTGAGGGGCCACTTTCGCTCTGGAAACACCATATATTTT | CASSLRGHFRSGNTIYF
TRBJ2-7 | TRBD1 | 15 | TRBV27 | NA | TGTGCCAGCAGTCCATGGACAGGGACCCCCTACGAGCAGTACTTC | CASSPWTGTPYEQYF
TRBJ2-3 | NA | 16 | TRBV21-1 | NA | TGTGCCAGCGGAATGCACCAGCGCGTATTTTTAGATACGCAGTATTTT | CASGMHQRVFLDTQYF
TRBJ1-5 | NA | 16 | TRBV6-1 | NA | TGTGCCAGCAGTGAACTACAGGGTAGTAGCAATCAGCCCCAGCATTTT | CASSELQGSSNQPQHF
TRBJ1-6 | NA | 11 | TRBV6-6 | once | TGTGCCAGCCTCGGGAATTCACCCCTCCACTTT | CASLGNSPLHF
TRBJ1-2 | NA | 12 | TRBV9 | NA | TGTGCCAGCAGCACACCTACAGGCGAGTACACCTTC | CASSTPTGEYTF
TRBJ1-1 | NA | 14 | TRBV6-5 | NA | TGTGCCAGCGCCCGAATTTCAGGGAACACTGAAGCTTTCTTT | CASARISGNTEAFF
TRBJ2-5 | NA | 12 | TRBV3-1/TRBV3-2 | NA | TGTGCCAGCAGCCTGACTGGGGAGACCCAGTACTTC | CASSLTGETQYF
TRBJ2-2 | TRBD1 | 16 | TRBV7-9 | NA | TGTGCCAGCAGCTTTAGAACAGGGGGAGGATACGGGGAGCTGTTTTTT | CASSFRTGGGYGELFF
TRBJ1-6 | NA | 13 | TRBV18 | NA | TGTGCCAGCTTCCGGGGGGGAGGTTCACCCCTCCACTTT | CASFRGGGSPLHF
TRBJ1-1 | NA | 14 | TRBV7-9 | NA | TGTGCCAGCAGCCAGGGGCAAAGGAACACTGAAGCTTTCTTT | CASSQGQRNTEAFF
TRBJ2-6 | NA | 14 | TRBV11-2 | NA | TGTGCCAGCAGCTCCAGGGCTGGGGCCAACGTCCTGACTTTC | CASSSRAGANVLTF
TRBJ2-1 | NA | 12 | TRBV9 | NA | TGTGCCAGCAGCGTAGCTGACAATGAGCAGTTCTTC | CASSVADNEQFF
TRBJ2-3 | TRBD2 | 15 | TRBV29-1 | once | TGCAGCGTTGAAGATCGGAGGGCGGGGGGTCATACGCAGTATTTT | CSVEDRRAGGHTQYF
TRBJ2-1 | TRBD2 | 18 | TRBV4-1 | few | TGCGCCAGCAGCCAGGCGGCCGGGACTAGCGGATCCAGCAATGAGCAGTTCTTC | CASSQAAGTSGSSNEQFF
TRBJ2-1 | TRBD2 | 16 | TRBV7-2 | NA | TGTGCCAGCAGCCCCCGTAGCGGGGGGGCCTACAATGAGCAGTTCTTC | CASSPRSGGAYNEQFF
TRBJ1-6 | TRBD1 | 15 | TRBV6-2/TRBV6-3 | NA | TGTGCCAGCAGTTACTTCGGGGACAGAGATTCACCCCTCCACTTT | CASSYFGDRDSPLHF
TRBJ2-5 | TRBD1 | 15 | TRBV6-5 | NA | TGTGCCAGCAGGAGACAGGGTACACCAGGGGAGACCCAGTACTTC | CASRRQGTPGETQYF
TRBJ2-7 | TRBD2 | 20 | TRBV7-8 | NA | TGTGCCAGCAGCTTAAGGGGAAGGACTAGCGGGGCCCCCCTCTCCTACGAGCAGTACTTC | CASSLRGRTSGAPLSYEQYF
TRBJ1-6 | TRBD1 | 15 | TRBV7-3 | few | TGTGCCAGCAGCTTGGGGACAGGGTATAATTCACCCCTCCACTTT | CASSLGTGYNSPLHF
TRBJ2-1 | NA | 12 | TRBV11-2 | NA | TGTGCCAGCAGCTTAGCTAGTGATGAGCAGTTCTTC | CASSLASDEQFF